This T cell receptor beta chain derives from a study of CD4+ T cells in melanoma. This CDR3 region has 17 residues. V trimming: 8 bases; J trimming: 7 bases; junction bases outside the gene matches: 17. Germline CDR1 ENHRY, CDR2 SYGVKD. The repertoire was sequenced with immunoSEQ multiplex PCR; TCRdb's copy has only in-frame clones and lacks some. The sample has under 8,000 clones; around 63% are singletons. The sample consisted of cells from a culture (not recorded whether cultured in vitro). The chain joins TRBV10-3 to TRBJ1-5; 10 bases fit TRBD1. The TCR sequence derives from a human donor with melanoma. The CDR3 DNA follows: TGTGCCATCCCCCGGACAGGGGGATATATAGCTTTCCAGCCCCAGCATTTT. Its protein is CAIPRTGGYIAFQPQHF.